This TCR beta chain appears in the sequencing data of a study of CD8+CD57+ T cells in acquired aplastic anemia. The template for TCR beta VDJ and CDR3 sequence profiling was genomic DNA. Each CDR3 protein gets one entry after TCRdb re-called the reads with MiXCR. Among hundreds of thousands of distinct CDR3 sequences listed, 65% to 80% were seen once. The V end was cut by 3 bases, the J end by 0 bases, with 10 bases between. The V gene's germline CDR1 is LNHDA and CDR2 SQIVND (reference sequence). CDR3 length equals 15 residues. This clonotype was found a few times. The sequence was collected from a human donor in good health, serving as a control. The sample taken for sequencing was sorted CD4+, CD8+, or CD8+CD57+ T cells (not recorded which) from PBMCs. The chain uses TRBV19 and TRBJ2-3; D gene ambiguous. The DNA for the CDR3 is TGTGCCAGTAGTATTCTCGAAGCTAGCACAGATACGCAGTATTTT. Translating gives CASSILEASTDTQYF.